Below, 3 T cell receptor beta chains from the same sample are listed, as sequenced in a study of T-cell reconstitution after alpha-beta-depleted transplantation in children. Unique molecular identifiers were used to barcode this TCRbeta library. TCRdb re-called the PCR reads with MiXCR, one entry per CDR3 protein. The sample records about 500,000 distinct CDR3 sequences, 30% to 35% being singletons. The sample was PBMCs from the stem cell graft donor, taken from the stem cell graft. These receptors were obtained from a human donor who donated a stem cell graft to a child with aplastic anemia.

The V gene is TRBV7-9, the J gene TRBJ2-5, with D perhaps TRBD1 or TRBD2 (5 bases each). Germline V gives CDR1 SEHNR, CDR2 FQNEAQ (reference sequence). V was clipped by 7 bases and J by 8 bases, with 11 bases between them. The CDR3 has 11 residues. For the CDR3, the DNA is TGTGCCAGCATTGGGGGTGTTACCCAGTACTTC. Its protein product is CASIGGVTQYF.

V and J are TRBV15 and TRBJ2-3; TRBD2 might be the D (5 bases). The CDR3 is made up of 15 amino acids. The germline V gene has CDR1 LNHNV and CDR2 YYDKDF (reference sequence). V shed 8 bases and J shed 3 bases, with 18 bases lying between them. The CDR3 here is CATARVREITDTQYF. The CDR3 DNA follows: TGTGCCACCGCCAGAGTTCGGGAAATTACAGATACGCAGTATTTT.

There are a few counts of this clonotype. V gene TRBV6-1 combines with J gene TRBJ1-4, with TRBD1 matching 12 bases. Losses at the gene ends were 3 bases for V and 8 bases for J; bases not matched to a gene: 7. This CDR3 is 16 amino acids long. CDR1 and CDR2 from the germline V gene are MNHNS and SASEGT. The CDR3 sequence is CASSDSSGTGGEKLFF. CDR3 sequence (DNA): TGTGCCAGCAGTGATTCTAGCGGGACAGGGGGCGAAAAACTGTTTTTT.